This T cell receptor beta chain originates from a study of blood T cell repertoires in COVID-19 (TCRdb year 2020). About the study as a whole: Collaborator samples came from the United States, Italy and Spain and covered acute and convalescent phases of COVID-19. Deeply sampled blood TCRbeta repertoires from subjects exposed to, actively infected with, or recovered from COVID-19 were included in the dataset. Samples were obtained from the ongoing ImmuneRACE study (first 160 participants) and from 1,254 subjects provided by 6 global collaborators. HLA class I and class II types, where available, came from metadata supplied by the sample provider rather than from assay-based typing. The repertoires were released in a freely available public database meant as a resource for research on the immune response to SARS-CoV-2. The material from the prospective study consisted of cDNA or gDNA derived from T cells, B-cell-depleted T cells, or PBMCs. Sample metadata almost always included a de-identified subject ID, COVID-19 status, age in years and sex. The paper's findings and limits, for the study overall: The amount of clinical and demographic metadata varied by source and participant and was provided uncurated.

Counted from cysteine to phenylalanine, this CDR3 has 15 amino acids. Only the CDR3 part of the read is kept: 45 bases, read in frame from the first base. Trimming leaves V shorter by 1 base and J shorter by 3 bases, with the junction holding 5 bases beyond the gene matches. Per the germline V gene, LGHNA is the CDR1 and YSLEER is the CDR2. For this clone: The target of this receptor is not known. Base qualities were left out, and no much larger clone turns up one base away.

The immunoSEQ Assay, a bias-controlled multiplex PCR, was used to amplify TCRbeta CDR3 regions from genomic DNA. The original methods were these. Nucleated cell counts per sample were estimated from amplification of reference gene primers within the assay. To quantify the absolute abundance of each unique TCRbeta CDR3 rearrangement, sequence reads were collapsed and filtered. Productive Simpson clonality was computed per sample as the square root of Simpson's diversity index over productive rearrangements. What TCRdb holds here is the immuneACCESS table cut down to in-frame rearrangements. Part of the clones is not present; checked against another copy, under half of the missing clones reflect an unresolved V gene, and the others are unexplained. V and J calls plus clone size are reproduced from that table; the DNA served to infer D and trimming. Counted in this sample were over 95,000 clones; 79% of them appeared once. 15% to 20% of the sample rests with the top ten.

Whole blood was collected in K2EDTA tubes by collaborating institutions according to the institutions' own protocols. Collaborator samples were shipped for TCRbeta analysis as frozen whole blood, isolated PBMCs, or DNA extracted from either sample type. Sequenced: peripheral blood. The receptor's source is a woman older than 75 with active or convalescent COVID-19. The sequence links TRBV4-3 to TRBJ2-7, with 8 bases in between that match TRBD2. At the DNA level, the sequence is TGCGCCAGCAGCCAAGGGATAGCGGGACTCTACGAGCAGTACTTC. Translation gives CASSQGIAGLYEQYF.